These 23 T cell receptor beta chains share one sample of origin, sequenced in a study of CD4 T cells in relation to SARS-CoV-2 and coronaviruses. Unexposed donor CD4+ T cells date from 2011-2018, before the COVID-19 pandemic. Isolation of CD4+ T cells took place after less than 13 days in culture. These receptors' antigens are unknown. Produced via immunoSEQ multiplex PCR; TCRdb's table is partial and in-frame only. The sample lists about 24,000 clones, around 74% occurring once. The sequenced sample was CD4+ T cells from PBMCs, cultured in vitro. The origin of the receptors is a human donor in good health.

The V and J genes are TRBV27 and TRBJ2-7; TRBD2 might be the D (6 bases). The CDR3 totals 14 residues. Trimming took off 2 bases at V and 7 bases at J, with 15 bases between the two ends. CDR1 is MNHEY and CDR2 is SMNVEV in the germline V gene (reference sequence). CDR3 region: CASSLIPGTGEQYF. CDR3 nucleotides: TGTGCCAGCAGTTTAATCCCCGGGACTGGAGAGCAGTACTTC.

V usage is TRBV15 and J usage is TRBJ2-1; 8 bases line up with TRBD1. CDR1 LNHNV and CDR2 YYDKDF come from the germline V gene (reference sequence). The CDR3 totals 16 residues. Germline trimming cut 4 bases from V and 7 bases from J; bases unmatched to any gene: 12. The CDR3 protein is CATSKDLTGARNEQFF. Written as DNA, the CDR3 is TGTGCCACCAGCAAAGACCTGACAGGGGCTCGGAATGAGCAGTTCTTC.

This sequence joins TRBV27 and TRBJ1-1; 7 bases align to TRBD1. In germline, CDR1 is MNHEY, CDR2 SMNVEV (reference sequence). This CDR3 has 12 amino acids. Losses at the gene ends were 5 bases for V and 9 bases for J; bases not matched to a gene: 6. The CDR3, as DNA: TGTGCCAGCAGTCCAATACAGGGGCAAGCTTTCTTT. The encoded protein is CASSPIQGQAFF.

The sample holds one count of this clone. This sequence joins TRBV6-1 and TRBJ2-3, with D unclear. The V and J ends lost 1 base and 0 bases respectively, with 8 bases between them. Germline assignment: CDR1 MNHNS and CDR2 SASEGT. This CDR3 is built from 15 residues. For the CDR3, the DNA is TGTGCCAGCAGTGAAGACGGCTACAGCACAGATACGCAGTATTTT. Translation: CASSEDGYSTDTQYF.

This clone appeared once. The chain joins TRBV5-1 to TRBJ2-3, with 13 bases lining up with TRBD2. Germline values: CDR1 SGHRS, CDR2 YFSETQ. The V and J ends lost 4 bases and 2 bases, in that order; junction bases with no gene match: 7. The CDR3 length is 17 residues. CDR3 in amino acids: CASSIGLAGAITDTQYF. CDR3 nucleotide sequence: TGCGCCAGCAGCATCGGACTAGCGGGGGCAATCACAGATACGCAGTATTTT.

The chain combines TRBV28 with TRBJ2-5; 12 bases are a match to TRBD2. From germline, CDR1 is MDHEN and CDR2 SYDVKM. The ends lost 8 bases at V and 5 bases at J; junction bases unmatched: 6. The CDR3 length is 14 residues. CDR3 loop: CASLLAGGPETQYF. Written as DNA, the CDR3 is TGTGCCAGCCTACTAGCGGGAGGACCCGAGACCCAGTACTTC.

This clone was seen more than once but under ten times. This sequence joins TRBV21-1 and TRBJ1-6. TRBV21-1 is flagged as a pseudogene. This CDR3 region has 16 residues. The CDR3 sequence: CASSKVSQGRNSPLHF. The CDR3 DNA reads TGTGCCAGCAGCAAAGTATCTCAGGGGAGGAATTCACCCCTCCACTTT.

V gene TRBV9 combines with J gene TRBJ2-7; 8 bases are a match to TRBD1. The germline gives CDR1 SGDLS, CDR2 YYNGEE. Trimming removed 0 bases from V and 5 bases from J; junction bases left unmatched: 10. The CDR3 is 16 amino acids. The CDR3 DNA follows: TGTGCCAGCAGCGTAGGTTTAACAGGGGGTTCCCACGAGCAGTACTTC. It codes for CASSVGLTGGSHEQYF.

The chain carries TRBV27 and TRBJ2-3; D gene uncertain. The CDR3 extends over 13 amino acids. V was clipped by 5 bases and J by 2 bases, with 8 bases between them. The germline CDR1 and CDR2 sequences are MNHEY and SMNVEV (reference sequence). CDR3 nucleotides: TGTGCCAGCAGTCGTCCCCCCACAGATACGCAGTATTTT. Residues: CASSRPPTDTQYF.

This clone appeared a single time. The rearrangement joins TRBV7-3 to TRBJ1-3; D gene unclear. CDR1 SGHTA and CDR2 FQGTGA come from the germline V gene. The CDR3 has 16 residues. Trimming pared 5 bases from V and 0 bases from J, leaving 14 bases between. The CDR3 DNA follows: TGTGCCAGCAGCCAAGGACCCGCCGTCTCTGGAAACACCATATATTTT. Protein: CASSQGPAVSGNTIYF.

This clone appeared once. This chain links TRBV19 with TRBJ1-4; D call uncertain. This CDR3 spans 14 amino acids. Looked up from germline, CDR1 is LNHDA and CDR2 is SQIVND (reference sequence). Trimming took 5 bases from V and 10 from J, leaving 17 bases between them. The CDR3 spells CASSPLDSAGKLFF. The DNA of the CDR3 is TGTGCCAGTAGTCCCTTGGACTCGGCGGGAAAACTGTTTTTT. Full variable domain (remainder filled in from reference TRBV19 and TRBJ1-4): DGGITQSPKYLFRKEGQNVTLSCEQNLNHDAMYWYRQDPGQGLRLIYYSQIVNDFQKGDIAEGYSVSREKKESFPLTVTSAQKNPTAFYLCASSPLDSAGKLFFGSGTQLSVL.

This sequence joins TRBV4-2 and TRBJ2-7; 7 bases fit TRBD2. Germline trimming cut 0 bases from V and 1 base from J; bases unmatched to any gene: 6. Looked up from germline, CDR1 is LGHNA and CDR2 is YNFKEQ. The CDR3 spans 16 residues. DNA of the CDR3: TGTGCCAGCAGCCAAGATAAGAGCGGGGAATCCTACGAGCAGTACTTC. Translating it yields CASSQDKSGESYEQYF.

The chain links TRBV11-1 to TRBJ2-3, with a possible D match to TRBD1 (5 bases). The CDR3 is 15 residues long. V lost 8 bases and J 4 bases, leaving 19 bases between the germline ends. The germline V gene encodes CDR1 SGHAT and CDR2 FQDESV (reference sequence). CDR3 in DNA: TGTGCCAGCGGACAACAGACGATGGGGTCAGATACGCAGTATTTT. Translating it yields CASGQQTMGSDTQYF.

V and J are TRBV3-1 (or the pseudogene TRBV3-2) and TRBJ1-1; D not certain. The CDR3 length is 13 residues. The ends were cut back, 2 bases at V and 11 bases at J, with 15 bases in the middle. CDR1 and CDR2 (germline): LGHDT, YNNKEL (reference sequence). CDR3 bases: TGTGCCAGCAGCCAATCCGGGCCTCTGACCGCTTTCTTT. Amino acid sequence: CASSQSGPLTAFF.

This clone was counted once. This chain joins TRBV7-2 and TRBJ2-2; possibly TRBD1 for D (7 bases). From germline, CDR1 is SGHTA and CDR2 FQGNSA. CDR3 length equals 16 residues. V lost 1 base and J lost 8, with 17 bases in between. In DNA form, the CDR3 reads TGTGCCAGCAGCTTAGGCTCAGGGGGGCGAACAGGGGAGCTGTTTTTT. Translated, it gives CASSLGSGGRTGELFF.

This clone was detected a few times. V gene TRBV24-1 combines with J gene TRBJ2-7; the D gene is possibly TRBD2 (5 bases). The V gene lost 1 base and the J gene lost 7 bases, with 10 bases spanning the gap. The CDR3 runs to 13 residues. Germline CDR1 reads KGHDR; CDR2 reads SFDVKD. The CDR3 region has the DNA TGTGCCACCAGTGATTTCGGGTCGGGAGAGCAGTACTTC. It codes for CATSDFGSGEQYF.

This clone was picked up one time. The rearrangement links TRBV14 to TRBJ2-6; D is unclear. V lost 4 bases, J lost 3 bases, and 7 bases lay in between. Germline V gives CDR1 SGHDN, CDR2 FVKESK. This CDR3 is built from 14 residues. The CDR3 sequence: CASSPLGGANVLTF. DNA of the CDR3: TGTGCCAGCAGCCCCCTCGGTGGGGCCAACGTCCTGACTTTC.

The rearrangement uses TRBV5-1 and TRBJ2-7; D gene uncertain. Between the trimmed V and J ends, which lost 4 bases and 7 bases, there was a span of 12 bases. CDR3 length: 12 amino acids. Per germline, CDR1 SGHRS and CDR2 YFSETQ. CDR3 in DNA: TGCGCCAGCAGCCCGGGTGGGCGGGAGCAGTACTTC. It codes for CASSPGGREQYF.

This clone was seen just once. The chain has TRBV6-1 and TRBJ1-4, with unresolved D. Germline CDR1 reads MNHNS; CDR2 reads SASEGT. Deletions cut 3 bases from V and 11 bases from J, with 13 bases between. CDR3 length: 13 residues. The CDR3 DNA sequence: TGTGCCAGCAGTGATGGGCAGGCTTCGAAACTGTTTTTT. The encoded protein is CASSDGQASKLFF.

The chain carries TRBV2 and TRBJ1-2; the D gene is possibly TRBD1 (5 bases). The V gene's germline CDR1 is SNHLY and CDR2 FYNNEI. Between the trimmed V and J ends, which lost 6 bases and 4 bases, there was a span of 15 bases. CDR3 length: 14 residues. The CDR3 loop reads CASSARRVSYGYTF. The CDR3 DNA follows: TGTGCCAGCAGCGCCCGCAGGGTGAGCTATGGCTACACCTTC.

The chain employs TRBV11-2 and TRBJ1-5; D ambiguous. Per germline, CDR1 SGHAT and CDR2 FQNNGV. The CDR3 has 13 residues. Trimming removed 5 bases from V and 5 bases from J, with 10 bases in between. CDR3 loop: CASSPLGDQPQHF. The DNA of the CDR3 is TGTGCCAGCAGCCCGTTGGGAGATCAGCCCCAGCATTTT.

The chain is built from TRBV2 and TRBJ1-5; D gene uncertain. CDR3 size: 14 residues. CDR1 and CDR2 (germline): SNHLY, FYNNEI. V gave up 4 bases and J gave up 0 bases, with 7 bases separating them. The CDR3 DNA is TGTGCCAGCAGTGCCCTCGATAGCAATCAGCCCCAGCATTTT. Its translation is CASSALDSNQPQHF.

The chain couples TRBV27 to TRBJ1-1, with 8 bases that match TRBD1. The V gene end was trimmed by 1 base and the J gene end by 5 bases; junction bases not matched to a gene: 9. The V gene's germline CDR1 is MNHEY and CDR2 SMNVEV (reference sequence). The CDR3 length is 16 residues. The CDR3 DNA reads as TGTGCCAGCAGTTTATTTGGGCAGGGGGCACGAACTGAAGCTTTCTTT. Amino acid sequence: CASSLFGQGARTEAFF.